A single sample gave rise to the 12 T cell receptor beta chains below, sequenced in a study of CD8+ T cells in alopecia areata. Treatment given: oral pan-JAK inhibitor, 5-10 mg twice daily. The authors extracted RNA and reverse transcribed it into cDNA as the sequencing template. Some clones are missing from TCRdb's copy, which holds only in-frame ones; the method was immunoSEQ multiplex PCR. The table lists over 150,000 clones, 60% of them singletons. Sequencing was performed on CD4+ T cells sorted from blood, taken at week 4, from a patient treated with tofacitinib. These receptors originate from a human donor with alopecia areata.

The chain combines TRBV7-3 with TRBJ2-1, with TRBD2 matching 7 bases. V was clipped by 1 base and J by 6 bases; unmatched bases: 9. Germline lookup yields CDR1 SGHTA and CDR2 FQGTGA. The CDR3 consists of 16 residues. CDR3 region: CASSLKGTTPPNEQFF. CDR3 nucleotides: TGTGCCAGCAGCTTAAAAGGGACTACCCCCCCCAATGAGCAGTTCTTC.

The chain links TRBV4-1 to TRBJ2-7; 8 nucleotides align to TRBD2. CDR1 and CDR2 (germline): MGHRA, YSYEKL. There are 15 residues in the CDR3. Germline trimming cut 5 bases from V and 5 bases from J; bases unmatched to any gene: 11. CDR3 DNA: TGCGCCAGCAGCGAGGGTGGGACTAGTATCGACGAGCAGTACTTC. Amino acids: CASSEGGTSIDEQYF.

The chain employs TRBV29-1 and TRBJ2-7, with 7 nucleotides matching TRBD2. Germline V gene data show CDR1 as SQVTM and CDR2 as ANQGSEA. Germline trimming cut 7 bases from V and 2 bases from J; bases unmatched to any gene: 8. CDR3 length equals 13 residues. The CDR3 DNA reads TGCAGCGGCGGGGGTCGTGCTGCCTACGAGCAGTACTTC. Protein sequence: CSGGGRAAYEQYF.

This clone was seen a handful of times. This chain uses TRBV5-6 with TRBJ1-1; D possibly corresponds to TRBD1 (5 bases). CDR3 length: 15 residues. V lost 4 bases to trimming and J lost 1 base, with 14 bases between them. CDR1 and CDR2 (germline): SGHDT, YYEEEE. CDR3 loop: CASSPLGGTNTEAFF. The DNA of the CDR3 is TGTGCCAGCAGCCCATTGGGGGGAACGAACACTGAAGCTTTCTTT.

The genes are TRBV30 and TRBJ1-5; D not resolved. V was cut by 1 base and J by 2 bases, with 6 bases left in between. The CDR3 covers 13 residues. CDR1 and CDR2 from the germline V gene are GTSNPN and SVGIG (reference sequence). The CDR3 loop is CAWSAQGNQPQHF. Here the CDR3 DNA reads TGTGCCTGGAGTGCTCAGGGCAATCAGCCCCAGCATTTT.

The CDR3 protein is CASSLVQGSQPQHF. The DNA of the CDR3 is TGTGCCAGCAGCTTAGTCCAGGGAAGTCAGCCCCAGCATTTT. The rearrangement joins TRBV7-2 to TRBJ1-5; a possible D gene is TRBD1 (5 bases). Germline loops: CDR1 SGHTA, CDR2 FQGNSA. Trimming took off 1 base at V and 6 bases at J, with 10 bases between the two ends. The CDR3 is made up of 14 amino acids. The variable domain in full, with the rest retrieved from reference TRBV7-2 and TRBJ1-5, is GAGVSQSPSNKVTEKGKDVELRCDPISGHTALYWYRQSLGQGLEFLIYFQGNSAPDKSGLPSDRFSAERTGGSVSTLTIQRTQQEDSAVYLCASSLVQGSQPQHFGDGTRLSIL.

This clone was counted between two and nine times. The genes are TRBV30 and TRBJ2-2, with 7 bases identical to TRBD1. Trimming cost V 4 bases and J 6 bases; bases outside gene matches: 11. Germline CDR1 GTSNPN, CDR2 SVGIG (reference sequence). This CDR3 is built from 15 residues. The CDR3 spells CAWNFETGRSGELFF. CDR3 DNA sequence: TGTGCCTGGAACTTCGAGACAGGGCGCTCCGGGGAGCTGTTTTTT.

A few counts support this clone. The rearrangement joins TRBV5-1 to TRBJ2-2, with 8 bases identical to TRBD2. There are 15 residues in the CDR3. Germline V CDR1 and CDR2: SGHRS, YFSETQ. V was pared by 2 bases and J by 0 bases, with 0 bases of the junction left unmatched. Here the CDR3 reads CASSLLAANTGELFF. The DNA for the CDR3 is TGCGCCAGCAGCTTACTAGCGGCGAACACCGGGGAGCTGTTTTTT.

This clone turned up a few times. The chain carries TRBV30 and TRBJ2-7; 8 bases agree with TRBD1. In germline, CDR1 is GTSNPN, CDR2 SVGIG (reference sequence). J was trimmed by 6 bases and V by 4 bases; bases with no gene match: 14. The CDR3 has 15 amino acids. The CDR3 spells CAWTPGQGVKGEQYF. In nucleotides, the CDR3 is TGTGCCTGGACCCCAGGACAGGGTGTGAAGGGCGAGCAGTACTTC.

This clone was seen once. The CDR3, as DNA: TGTGCCAGCATACCGGGAGTGTCCTACAATGAGCAGTTCTTC. Its protein product is CASIPGVSYNEQFF. The chain uses TRBV2 and TRBJ2-1; D is perhaps TRBD2 (6 bases). From germline, CDR1 is SNHLY and CDR2 FYNNEI. V lost 7 bases, J lost 1 base, and 11 bases lay in between. The CDR3 covers 14 residues.

V usage is TRBV6-4 and J usage is TRBJ2-1; a weak D match, TRBD2 (6 bases). The CDR3 is 14 residues long. The germline V gene encodes CDR1 MRHNA and CDR2 SNTAGT. Between the trimmed V and J ends, which lost 4 bases and 6 bases, there was a span of 13 bases. The CDR3 bases are TGTGCCAGCAGTGGAATAGCGGCTTCCAATGAGCAGTTCTTC. Translating gives CASSGIAASNEQFF.

This clone has just one count. This chain connects TRBV5-6 to TRBJ1-5, with a possible D match to TRBD1 (6 bases). V lost 2 bases and J 0 bases, leaving 12 bases between the germline ends. CDR1 is SGHDT, CDR2 YYEEEE, per germline. The CDR3 is made up of 16 amino acids. The CDR3 DNA reads TGTGCCAGCAGCTTCTGGACAGCACTTAGCAATCAGCCCCAGCATTTT. Protein: CASSFWTALSNQPQHF.